This TCR beta chain was recovered during a study of T cells in localized non-small cell lung cancer. The repertoire was sequenced with immunoSEQ multiplex PCR; TCRdb's copy has only in-frame clones and lacks some. The sample carries roughly 71,000 clones, about nine tenths recorded once. Germline V gene lookup returns CDR1 SGHAT and CDR2 FQDESV (reference sequence). Trimming stripped 2 bases from V and 4 bases from J, with 15 bases between. This CDR3 spans 15 amino acids. A word on this clone: Its antigen is not known.

Regarding the study as a whole: Sequencing, confined to only one tumor region, leaves heterogeneity possible. Turning up in adjacent lung were a median roughly 59 of the top 100 tumor clones. Highest T cell clonality was seen in uninvolved adjacent lung, surpassing that measured in tumor.

This specimen was peripheral blood, taken before any cancer treatment. This TCR derives from a male donor older than 55 with stage III squamous cell lung carcinoma. The genes are TRBV11-1 and TRBJ2-7; tentatively, D is TRBD2 (6 bases). CDR3 sequence: CASSLHLGGEYEQYF. The CDR3 DNA sequence: TGTGCCAGCAGCTTACATCTCGGAGGGGAATACGAGCAGTACTTC.